This TCR beta chain originates from a study of T-cell reconstitution after alpha-beta-depleted transplantation in children. Study findings and constraints: High day-60 TCRbeta diversity in some patients came from surviving recipient T cells and thymic progenitors. T-cell counts and diversity were attributed mostly to newly produced T cells one year after transplant. Reportedly, roughly two months post-transplant, alpha-beta T cells arose from several hundred expanded graft clones.

The V gene end was trimmed by 2 bases and the J gene end by 3 bases; junction bases not matched to a gene: 3. The CDR3 extends over 13 amino acids. The germline gives CDR1 DFQATT, CDR2 SNEGSKA (reference sequence). With regard to this clonotype: Antigen: not known.

Construction of the TCRbeta library involved unique molecular identifiers. A single record per CDR3 protein comes from TCRdb applying MiXCR to the PCR reads. The sample consists of 550,000 to 600,000 distinct CDR3 sequences, approximately 22% of them appearing once. The rearrangement joins TRBV20-1 to TRBJ1-2; 7 bases are shared with TRBD1. The TCR originated in a boy under two years old who had a stem cell transplant for acute myeloid leukemia, so the T cells may come from the graft donor. The material was PBMCs, mostly from graft donor cells, obtained 360 days after TCRalphabeta/CD19-depleted stem cell transplant. CDR3 in amino acids: CSARTGDDYGYTF. CDR3 DNA: TGCAGTGCTAGAACAGGGGATGACTATGGCTACACCTTC.